Each of the 14 T cell receptor beta chains below was sequenced from the same sample in a study of cytomegalovirus exposure and HLA in healthy donors. PCR employed 60 Vbeta and 13 Jbeta primers. Data came from immunoSEQ multiplex PCR; TCRdb stores just in-frame clones and leaves some out. In the table there are some 130,000 clones, about three quarters of which are singletons. The sequenced sample was PBMCs. The receptor set was obtained from a woman between 35 and 50 years old in good health and CMV-seronegative.

The gene calls are TRBV6-5 and TRBJ1-1, with TRBD1 as a possible D gene (6 bases). Germline V gene lookup returns CDR1 MNHEY and CDR2 SVGAGI. CDR3 size: 15 residues. V lost 2 bases to trimming and J lost 4 bases, with 14 bases between them. CDR3 in amino acids: CASSYRPGVGTEAFF. The DNA of the CDR3 is TGTGCCAGCAGTTACAGGCCAGGGGTTGGCACTGAAGCTTTCTTT.

The rearrangement uses TRBV5-4 and TRBJ2-3; no clear D. Trimming removed 4 bases at V and 0 bases at J, with 15 bases between. CDR3 length: 16 amino acids. Per germline, CDR1 SGHNT and CDR2 YYREEE (reference sequence). The CDR3 DNA is TGTGCCAGCAGCCTCTCAAAATGGCCTAGCACAGATACGCAGTATTTT. Amino acids: CASSLSKWPSTDTQYF.

This chain connects TRBV9 to TRBJ1-1; no reliable D call. The CDR3 extends over 13 amino acids. Per germline, CDR1 SGDLS and CDR2 YYNGEE. V was clipped by 5 bases and J by 1 base, with 9 bases between them. The CDR3 loop is CASSRGGNTEAFF. The CDR3 DNA reads TGTGCCAGCAGTCGAGGAGGGAACACTGAAGCTTTCTTT.

This chain joins TRBV5-5 and TRBJ1-3; 7 nucleotides line up with TRBD1. Germline V lookup: CDR1 SGHKS, CDR2 YYEKEE (reference sequence). The CDR3 is made up of 16 amino acids. V dropped 0 bases and J dropped 0; count of bases not matched to a gene: 3. CDR3 DNA sequence: TGTGCCAGCAGCTTGGCGGGGACAGTCTCTGGAAACACCATATATTTT. Protein product: CASSLAGTVSGNTIYF.

The rearrangement joins TRBV18 to TRBJ2-3; a weak D match, TRBD2 (6 bases). The V gene's germline CDR1 is KGHSH and CDR2 LQKENI. CDR3 length: 17 amino acids. Trimming took off 0 bases at V and 3 bases at J, with 16 bases between the two ends. The CDR3 reads CASSPPGFGGRTDTQYF. CDR3 coding DNA: TGTGCCAGCTCACCACCAGGTTTCGGGGGTCGAACAGATACGCAGTATTTT.

This clone has only a few counts. The rearrangement uses TRBV4-1 and TRBJ1-1; D is perhaps TRBD1 (6 bases). The CDR3 totals 15 residues. Germline CDR1 and CDR2: MGHRA and YSYEKL. With 4 bases removed from V and 2 bases from J, the gap between germline ends came to 14 bases. The CDR3 loop is CASSRDIGTNTEAFF. In DNA, the CDR3 is TGCGCCAGCAGCCGAGACATCGGGACAAACACTGAAGCTTTCTTT.

This clone was seen more than once but under ten times. The chain combines TRBV6-5 with TRBJ1-6, with unresolved D. Trimming removed 0 bases from V and 7 bases from J, with 13 bases in between. The CDR3 has 16 residues. Germline assignment: CDR1 MNHEY and CDR2 SVGAGI. CDR3 in amino acids: CASSYSWELENSPLHF. Here the CDR3 DNA reads TGTGCCAGCAGTTACTCGTGGGAGTTGGAAAATTCACCCCTCCACTTT.

This chain links TRBV5-5 with TRBJ2-7; D gene uncertain. This CDR3 has 15 residues. V lost 1 base and J lost 2, with 13 bases in between. CDR1 is SGHKS and CDR2 is YYEKEE in the germline V gene (reference sequence). The CDR3 DNA is TGTGCCAGCAGCTTGTTGGCAGGCAGAGCCTACGAGCAGTACTTC. Translating gives CASSLLAGRAYEQYF. The full variable domain, with the rest looked up from reference TRBV5-5 and TRBJ2-7, is DAGVTQSPTHLIKTRGQQVTLRCSPISGHKSVSWYQQVLGQGPQFIFQYYEKEERGRGNFPDRFSARQFPNYSSELNVNALLLGDSALYLCASSLLAGRAYEQYFGPGTRLTVT.

The chain joins TRBV14 to TRBJ1-3; D is unclear. CDR1 SGHDN and CDR2 FVKESK come from the germline V gene. V was cut by 4 bases and J by 4 bases, with 8 bases left in between. CDR3 length equals 13 residues. CDR3 in DNA: TGTGCCAGCAGCCGTCTGGGCGGAAACACCATATATTTT. Translated, it gives CASSRLGGNTIYF.

The V call is TRBV6-1, the J call TRBJ2-7; 7 bases map to TRBD1. Trimming cost V 6 bases and J 2 bases; bases outside gene matches: 10. Germline CDR1 and CDR2: MNHNS and SASEGT. CDR3 length: 15 residues. CDR3 protein: CASSERGQQTYEQYV. CDR3 in DNA: TGTGCCAGCAGCGAAAGGGGGCAGCAGACCTACGAGCAGTACGTC.

This chain connects TRBV27 to TRBJ2-1; 8 positions agree with TRBD1. The germline CDR1 and CDR2 sequences are MNHEY and SMNVEV (reference sequence). The V segment lost 7 bases and the J segment 5 bases; nucleotides outside the gene matches: 13. This CDR3 has 16 amino acids. For the CDR3, the DNA is TGTGCCAGCAAATCCGTCCCGGGACAGGTTCACAATGAGCAGTTCTTC. Translation gives CASKSVPGQVHNEQFF.

The chain combines TRBV28 with TRBJ1-1, with D perhaps TRBD1 (6 bases). The V gene lost 5 bases and the J gene lost 4 bases, with 17 bases spanning the gap. Per the germline V gene, CDR1 is MDHEN and CDR2 is SYDVKM. The CDR3 covers 15 residues. CDR3 DNA sequence: TGTGCCAGCAGTCCCGAGGGGGAATCGAGCACTGAAGCTTTCTTT. Protein sequence: CASSPEGESSTEAFF.

The genes are TRBV4-3 and TRBJ1-1, with D unclear. V was shortened by 2 bases and J by 8 bases, with 12 bases between the two germline ends. Looked up from germline, CDR1 is LGHNA and CDR2 is YSLEER. CDR3 length: 13 residues. The CDR3 protein is CASSQHDSGEAFF. For the CDR3, the DNA is TGCGCCAGCAGCCAACATGACTCCGGGGAAGCTTTCTTT.

This chain uses TRBV29-1 with TRBJ1-6, with D uncertain. With 7 bases removed from V and 0 bases from J, the gap between germline ends came to 7 bases. Germline V gives CDR1 SQVTM, CDR2 ANQGSEA. This CDR3 has 13 amino acids. CDR3 DNA sequence: TGCAGCGCCCGCAGCTCCTATAATTCACCCCTCCACTTT. This codes for CSARSSYNSPLHF.